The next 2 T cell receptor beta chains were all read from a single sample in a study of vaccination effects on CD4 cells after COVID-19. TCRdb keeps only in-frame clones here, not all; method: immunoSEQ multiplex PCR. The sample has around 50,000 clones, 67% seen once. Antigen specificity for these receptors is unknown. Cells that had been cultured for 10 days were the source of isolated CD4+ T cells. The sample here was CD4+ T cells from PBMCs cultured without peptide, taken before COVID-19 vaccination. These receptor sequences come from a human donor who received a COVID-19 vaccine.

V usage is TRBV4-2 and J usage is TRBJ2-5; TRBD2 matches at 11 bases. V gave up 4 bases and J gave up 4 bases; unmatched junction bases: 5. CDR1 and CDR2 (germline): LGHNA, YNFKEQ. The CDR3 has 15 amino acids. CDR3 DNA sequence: TGTGCCAGCAGCCCCCGTGGACTAGCGGGAGAGACCCAGTACTTC. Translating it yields CASSPRGLAGETQYF.

The CDR3 here is CASSTTGSNEQFF. DNA of the CDR3: TGTGCCAGTAGTACGACAGGGAGTAATGAGCAGTTCTTC. The rearrangement joins TRBV19 to TRBJ2-1; 7 positions agree with TRBD1. V dropped 4 bases and J dropped 7; count of bases not matched to a gene: 4. The CDR3 is 13 residues long. Germline assignment: CDR1 LNHDA and CDR2 SQIVND (reference sequence).